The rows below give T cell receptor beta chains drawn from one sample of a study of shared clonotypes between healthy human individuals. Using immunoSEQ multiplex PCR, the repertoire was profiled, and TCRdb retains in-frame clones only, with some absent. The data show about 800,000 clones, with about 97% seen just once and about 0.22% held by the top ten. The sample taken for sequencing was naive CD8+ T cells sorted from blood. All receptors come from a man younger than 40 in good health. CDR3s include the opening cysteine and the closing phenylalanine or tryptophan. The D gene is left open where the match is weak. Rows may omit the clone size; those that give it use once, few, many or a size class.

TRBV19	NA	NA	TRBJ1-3	CASSIGGSGNTIYF	TGTGCCAGTAGTATCGGGGGATCTGGAAACACCATATATTTT
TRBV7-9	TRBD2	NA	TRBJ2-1	CASSSTRTSGTYNEQFF	TGTGCCAGCAGCTCCACCAGGACTAGCGGCACCTACAATGAGCAGTTCTTC
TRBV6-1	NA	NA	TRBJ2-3	CASEDARTDTQYF	TGTGCCAGCGAAGACGCCCGCACAGATACGCAGTATTTT
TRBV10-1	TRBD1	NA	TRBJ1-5	CASPDRATQPQHF	TGCGCCAGCCCTGACAGGGCCACTCAGCCCCAGCATTTT
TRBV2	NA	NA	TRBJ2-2	CASSVGRDWSTGELFF	TGTGCCAGCAGTGTGGGGCGGGATTGGAGCACCGGGGAGCTGTTTTTT
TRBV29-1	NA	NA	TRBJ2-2	CSVRGLGAGELFF	TGCAGCGTTAGAGGGCTCGGGGCCGGGGAGCTGTTTTTT
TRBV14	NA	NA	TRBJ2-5	CASSQGAGNLETQYF	TGTGCCAGCAGCCAAGGGGCGGGCAACTTGGAGACCCAGTACTTC
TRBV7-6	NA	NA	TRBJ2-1	CASSSENNEQFF	TGTGCCAGCAGCTCGGAGAACAATGAGCAGTTCTTC
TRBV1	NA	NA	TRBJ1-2	CTSSQDGQRDYGYTF	TGCACCAGCAGCCAAGACGGCCAACGGGACTATGGCTACACCTTC
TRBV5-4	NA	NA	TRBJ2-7	CASSLEDHYEQYF	TGTGCCAGCAGCTTGGAGGACCACTACGAGCAGTACTTC
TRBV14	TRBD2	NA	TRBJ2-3	CASSQAGLAVDTDTQYF	TGTGCCAGCAGCCAAGCTGGACTAGCGGTAGACACAGATACGCAGTATTTT
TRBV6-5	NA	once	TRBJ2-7	CASSYSAGDEQYF	TGTGCCAGCAGTTACTCGGCAGGGGACGAGCAGTACTTC
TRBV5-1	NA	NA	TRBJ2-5	CASNLGGAGTQYF	TGCGCCAGTAACCTCGGCGGGGCGGGGACCCAGTACTTC
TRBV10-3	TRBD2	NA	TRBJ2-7	CAISAGTSGSYEQYF	TGTGCCATCAGTGCCGGGACTAGCGGCTCCTACGAGCAGTACTTC
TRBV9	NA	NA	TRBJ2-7	CASSVGPGSEQYF	TGTGCCAGCAGCGTAGGCCCAGGGAGCGAGCAGTACTTC
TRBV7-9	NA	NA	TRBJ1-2	CASSSREGGGDAYGYTF	TGTGCCAGCAGCTCAAGGGAAGGAGGGGGTGACGCCTATGGCTACACCTTC
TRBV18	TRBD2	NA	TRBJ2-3	CASSPPSGSLSDTQYF	TGTGCCAGCTCACCACCTAGCGGGAGTCTGTCAGATACGCAGTATTTT
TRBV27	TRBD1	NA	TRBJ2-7	CASSPLPRADPGQITYEQYF	TGTGCCAGCAGTCCCCTGCCTCGCGCCGATCCGGGACAGATCACCTACGAGCAGTACTTC
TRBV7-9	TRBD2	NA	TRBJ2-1	CASSSPAGEPQYNEQFF	TGTGCCAGCAGCTCCCCAGCGGGAGAGCCGCAATACAATGAGCAGTTCTTC
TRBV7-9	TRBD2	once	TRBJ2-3	CASSLGIAGETDTQYF	TGTGCCAGCAGCTTGGGCATAGCGGGAGAAACAGATACGCAGTATTTT
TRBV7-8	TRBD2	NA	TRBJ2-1	CASSSLAGVSNEQFF	TGTGCCAGCAGTTCACTAGCGGGAGTCTCCAATGAGCAGTTCTTC
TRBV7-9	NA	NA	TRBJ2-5	CASSLLGFEETQYF	TGTGCCAGCAGCTTACTCGGTTTTGAAGAGACCCAGTACTTC
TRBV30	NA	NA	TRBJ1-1	CAWSVASSLEAFF	TGTGCCTGGAGTGTGGCCAGCTCACTAGAAGCTTTCTTT
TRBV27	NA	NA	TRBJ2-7	CATLDGNTYEQYF	TGTGCCACGCTGGATGGGAACACCTACGAGCAGTACTTC
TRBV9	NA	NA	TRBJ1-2	CASTQGTYGYTF	TGTGCCTCAACCCAGGGAACCTATGGCTACACCTTC
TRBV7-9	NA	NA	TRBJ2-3	CASSPNPRVDTQYF	TGTGCCAGCAGCCCCAACCCCAGGGTTGATACGCAGTATTTT
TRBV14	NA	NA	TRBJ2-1	CASSQEGQYNEQFF	TGTGCCAGCAGCCAAGAAGGGCAATACAATGAGCAGTTCTTC
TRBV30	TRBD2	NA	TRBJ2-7	CAWGTSPRGDEQYF	TGTGCCTGGGGGACTAGCCCTCGGGGGGACGAGCAGTACTTC
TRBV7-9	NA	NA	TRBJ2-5	CASSDTGNRETQYF	TGTGCCAGCAGCGATACAGGGAACCGAGAGACCCAGTACTTC
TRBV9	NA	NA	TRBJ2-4	CASSEGGPISIQYF	TGTGCCAGCAGTGAAGGGGGACCCATTTCCATTCAGTACTTC
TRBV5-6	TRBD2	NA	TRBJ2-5	CASSLITSGTQETQYF	TGTGCCAGCAGCTTGATCACTAGCGGGACCCAAGAGACCCAGTACTTC
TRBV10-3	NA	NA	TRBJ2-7	CAISWDTSYEQYF	TGTGCCATCAGTTGGGACACCTCCTACGAGCAGTACTTC